This TCR beta chain comes out of a study of early T cells in non-severe SARS-CoV-2 infection. Study-level information: Sequencing used unsorted whole-blood bulk RNA, so chains lack pairing. Notes on the study in general: VDJdb matching favored anti-spike CD8 responses, missing private and CD4 specificities.

Separate cDNA molecules each had unique molecular identifiers attached to them. TCRdb itself ran the 5' RACE reads through MiXCR, one entry per CDR3 protein. The sample carries some 85,000 distinct CDR3 sequences, about an eighth recorded once. This clonotype showed up many times. The antigen is not known. The ends were cut back, 6 bases at V and 2 bases at J, with 20 bases in the middle. The CDR3 is made up of 18 amino acids. The sequence came from an adult who was a healthcare worker with PCR-confirmed SARS-CoV-2 infection or an uninfected control (not recorded which). The chain uses TRBV12-3 or TRBV12-4 and TRBJ2-6, with D perhaps matching TRBD1 or TRBD2 (6 bases each). Material: whole blood. DNA of the CDR3: TGTGCCAGCAGCATTGGATGGGGGGCGCAGACTGGGGCCAACGTCCTGACTTTC. Translation gives CASSIGWGAQTGANVLTF.